These T cell receptor beta chains were read from a single sample in a study of technical replicates of blood from a handful of donors. Data came from immunoSEQ multiplex PCR; TCRdb stores just in-frame clones and leaves some out. Among approximately 80,000 clones listed, 91% were seen once. What was sequenced was T cells isolated from PBMCs. These receptors came from a human donor in good health. Each CDR3 is given with its conserved first and last residue.

TRBV27	CASTAGQGDQPQHF
TRBV27	CASSETGVEQYF
TRBV28	CASSSELEPPGGLTVWGQYF
TRBV7-9	CASSVGTDAGGYTF
TRBV29-1	CSSGRAGETQYF
TRBV29-1	CSVESWVAGGGRDTQYF
TRBV27	CASSPLGGLAEVYEQYF
TRBV2	CASSDLSGGGETQYF
TRBV6-6	CASSSVDRGMNTEAFF
TRBV5-1	CASSLDIRRVRTEAFF
TRBV6-6	CASSYSDRFPSPLHF
TRBV2	CASRRDRAGTGELFF
TRBV2	CASSEGQGVIQYF
TRBV6-5	CASISTADTQYF
TRBV27	CASSLEGPSFTDTQYF
TRBV2	CASSDGRGNEQFF
TRBV9	CASSVGPSGESDTQYF
TRBV4-1	CASSQDWTGGVEQYF
TRBV28	CASSLLSGSSYNEQFF
TRBV7-6	CASSSFAAAGDNEQFF
TRBV6-6	CASSHQGLSTF
TRBV5-1	CASSSRQGHTEAFF
TRBV28	CASSGWDRELNQPQHF
TRBV28	CASSLSGGSGRGTQYF
TRBV19	CASSKAGKWDGYTF
TRBV30	CAWSGRAGLLNTEAFF
TRBV2	CASRGQGNSNQPQHF
TRBV11-1	CASSPGQGSYEQYF
TRBV25-1	CASENQGDSYEQYF
TRBV28	CASSLGAAGGQPQHF
TRBV25-1	CASSEWRVPSGNTIYF
TRBV7-8	CASSFGGRGAGGYTF
TRBV6-5	CASSYLGRVEGYTF
TRBV2	CASTHGSFYEQYF
TRBV12-5	CASGLQAGDSHGYTF
TRBV5-8	CASSFVGQGISYGYTF
TRBV6-1	CASNINYGYTF
TRBV7-9	CASSQTGDQPQHF
TRBV7-3	CASSSYLSGGAGELFF
TRBV5-1	CASSSARQGRGQETQYF
TRBV11-2	CASSSIHRGTNSPLHF
TRBV6-5	CASRTGTGGNGYTF
TRBV6-1	CASRTGGASEAFF
TRBV4-1	CASSQKGPGNSYNEQFF
TRBV5-4	CASSLSFSFSYGYTF
TRBV7-8	CASSFPGQGGYSNQPQHF
TRBV29-1	CSVILAGYNEQFF
TRBV10-2	CASSNRELNEKLFF
TRBV28	CASSFVRGGGYNEQFF
TRBV6-6	CASSPGTPGNTIYF
TRBV2	CASPLGTGYGYTF
TRBV28	CASSFGDTQYF
TRBV28	CASSFAGQDEKLFF
TRBV9	CASSVAPTLNTEAFF
TRBV11-2	CASSLDPVYGYTF
TRBV15	CATRTSGLYEQYF
TRBV4-1	CASSQGRRLQETQYF